This T cell receptor beta chain was obtained from a study of T cell repertoires in cytomegalovirus infection. Study findings and constraints: Adding up the frequency of public TCR beta families identified people who carried CMV plus the relevant HLA. In two of eight donors, the top clonotype was HLA-C-restricted CMV-specific.

As for this clonotype: Antigen: not known.

With V trimmed by 5 bases and J by 6 bases, 12 bases remained unmatched. Germline V CDR1 and CDR2: LNHDA, SQIVND (reference sequence). The CDR3 length is 16 residues. TCRdb itself ran the reads through MiXCR, one entry per CDR3 protein. In the table there are more than 650,000 distinct CDR3 sequences, approximately 40% of which are singletons. The clonotype comes from a human donor in good health (CMV status not recorded). Some clones in this sample may be carry-over from other donors' samples. The sample taken for sequencing was PBMCs. V gene TRBV19 combines with J gene TRBJ1-5, with 8 bases that match TRBD1. The DNA for the CDR3 is TGTGCCAGTAGTTCCCGGACAGGGAGTAATAGTCAGCCCCAGCATTTT. Protein: CASSSRTGSNSQPQHF. The full variable domain, with the rest looked up from reference TRBV19 and TRBJ1-5, is DGGITQSPKYLFRKEGQNVTLSCEQNLNHDAMYWYRQDPGQGLRLIYYSQIVNDFQKGDIAEGYSVSREKKESFPLTVTSAQKNPTAFYLCASSSRTGSNSQPQHFGDGTRLSIL.